These 29 T cell receptor beta chains were sequenced from one sample in a study of lymphopenia after photon versus proton radiotherapy. TCRdb's table, derived via immunoSEQ multiplex PCR, lists solely in-frame clones and lacks some. This sample yields over 50,000 clones, of which roughly 86% are seen a single time; approximately 2% belongs to the top ten. The sample consisted of peripheral blood, taken from a patient treated with photon-based radiotherapy. The receptors come from a man aged 40-50 years with gastric cancer.

V and J are TRBV11-3 and TRBJ2-3, with TRBD1 matching over 10 bases. V gave up 4 bases and J gave up 1 base; unmatched junction bases: 2. The germline gives CDR1 SGHNT, CDR2 YENEEA. This CDR3 is built from 15 residues. For the CDR3, the DNA is TGTGCCAGCAGCTCCGGGACAGGGGGCACAGATACGCAGTATTTT. Translation gives CASSSGTGGTDTQYF. The whole variable domain, remainder taken from reference TRBV11-3 and TRBJ2-3, is EAGVVQSPRYKIIEKKQPVAFWCNPISGHNTLYWYLQNLGQGPELLIRYENEEAVDDSQLPKDRFSAERLKGVDSTLKIQPAELGDSAVYLCASSSGTGGTDTQYFGPGTRLTVL.

The rearrangement joins TRBV10-3 to TRBJ2-1; D is unresolved. V lost 7 bases and J lost 7, with 23 bases in between. This CDR3 comprises 16 residues. CDR1 is ENHRY, CDR2 SYGVKD, per germline. The CDR3 spells CAITESFRVPWNEQFF. The CDR3 DNA reads TGTGCCATCACAGAGTCTTTTAGAGTCCCTTGGAATGAGCAGTTCTTC.

The chain links TRBV29-1 to TRBJ2-1, with 7 nucleotides matching TRBD2. The CDR3 runs to 13 residues. Germline V gives CDR1 SQVTM, CDR2 ANQGSEA. The trim removed 0 bases at V and 10 bases at J, leaving 6 bases unmatched. In DNA, the CDR3 is TGCAGCGTTGAAGAGAGGCGGGGAGGGGAGCAGTTCTTC. Protein sequence: CSVEERRGGEQFF.

The chain is built from TRBV6-1 and TRBJ1-4; TRBD1 might be the D (5 bases). CDR3 length: 15 amino acids. V lost 6 bases and J 7 bases, leaving 18 bases between the germline ends. Germline values: CDR1 MNHNS, CDR2 SASEGT. Written as DNA, the CDR3 is TGTGCCAGCAGAGAACTGGGCAGGGAGGTTGAAAAACTGTTTTTT. Translating gives CASRELGREVEKLFF.

The chain employs TRBV2 and TRBJ2-3; D ambiguous. CDR1 SNHLY and CDR2 FYNNEI come from the germline V gene. CDR3 size: 11 residues. Between the trimmed V and J ends, which lost 6 bases and 4 bases, there was a span of 5 bases. CDR3 bases: TGTGCCAGCAGCGAGCCAGATACGCAGTATTTT. Protein sequence: CASSEPDTQYF.

CDR3 loop: CASSQGTLGEQYF. The CDR3 DNA reads TGTGCCAGCAGCCAGGGGACATTAGGGGAGCAGTACTTC. The V gene is TRBV7-7, the J gene TRBJ2-7; possibly TRBD1 for D (6 bases). Germline-derived CDR1 and CDR2 are SSHAT and FNYEAQ (reference sequence). CDR3 length equals 13 residues. V lost 5 bases and J 7 bases, leaving 15 bases between the germline ends.

CDR3 bases: TGTGCCAGCAGCTCCTCGGGGGGCTACACCTTC. Encoded protein: CASSSSGGYTF. The rearrangement uses TRBV7-2 and TRBJ1-2; unclear D gene. Trimming pared 4 bases from V and 8 bases from J, leaving 8 bases between. The germline CDR1 and CDR2 sequences are SGHTA and FQGNSA. CDR3 size: 11 residues.

This chain links TRBV27 with TRBJ1-1, with 7 nucleotides matching TRBD1. V gave up 5 bases and J gave up 6 bases; unmatched junction bases: 9. The V gene's germline CDR1 is MNHEY and CDR2 SMNVEV (reference sequence). This CDR3 region has 14 residues. The CDR3 reads CASSLGQASSEAFF. The CDR3 DNA sequence: TGTGCCAGCAGTCTCGGACAGGCTTCATCTGAAGCTTTCTTT.

The rearrangement joins TRBV30 to TRBJ2-3; weak D call: TRBD2 (5 bases). Germline CDR1 is GTSNPN and CDR2 is SVGIG (reference sequence). The CDR3 spans 11 residues. V lost 3 bases and J lost 7, with 8 bases in between. The CDR3 DNA is TGTGCCTGGAGCCCGGGATATACGCAGTATTTT. Amino acid sequence: CAWSPGYTQYF.

DNA for the CDR3: TGTGCCAGTAGTCTCGGACAGGGTGATCTATATGGCTACACCTTC. Its protein is CASSLGQGDLYGYTF. The V call is TRBV19, the J call TRBJ1-2, with TRBD1 matching 8 bases. J gave up 5 bases and V 5 bases, and 10 bases lay outside the gene matches. CDR1 LNHDA and CDR2 SQIVND come from the germline V gene (reference sequence). The CDR3 consists of 15 residues.

The rearrangement uses TRBV7-2 and TRBJ2-1, with D possibly matching TRBD2 (5 bases). There are 16 residues in the CDR3. The V gene lost 1 base and the J gene lost 7 bases, with 17 bases spanning the gap. Germline V gene data show CDR1 as SGHTA and CDR2 as FQGNSA. CDR3 DNA sequence: TGTGCCAGCAGCTTAGGCGCACCCCTCGGAGGTAATGAGCAGTTCTTC. Residues: CASSLGAPLGGNEQFF.

The chain has TRBV5-4 and TRBJ2-2, with D tentatively TRBD1 (6 bases). Per germline, CDR1 SGHNT and CDR2 YYREEE (reference sequence). V gave up 0 bases and J gave up 6 bases, with 6 bases separating them. The CDR3 consists of 13 residues. CDR3 sequence reads: CASSLDRAGELFF. As DNA, the CDR3 is TGTGCCAGCAGCTTGGACAGGGCCGGGGAGCTGTTTTTT.

The rearrangement joins TRBV9 to TRBJ2-3; the match to TRBD1 covers 8 bases. Germline V lookup: CDR1 SGDLS, CDR2 YYNGEE. The ends lost 0 bases at V and 2 bases at J; junction bases unmatched: 2. This CDR3 is 15 amino acids long. The CDR3 DNA is TGTGCCAGCAGCGTAGCGCAGGGGGCCACAGATACGCAGTATTTT. As protein: CASSVAQGATDTQYF.

The V call is TRBV6-5, the J call TRBJ1-4; 7 bases line up with TRBD1. Germline CDR1 MNHEY, CDR2 SVGAGI. V lost 4 bases, J lost 7 bases, and 6 bases stayed unmatched. This CDR3 region has 14 residues. CDR3 sequence reads: CASSSQGGGEKLFF. CDR3 coding DNA: TGTGCCAGCAGTTCTCAGGGGGGAGGTGAAAAACTGTTTTTT.

The chain carries TRBV11-2 and TRBJ1-6; D is ambiguous. Germline-derived CDR1 and CDR2 are SGHAT and FQNNGV. The V end was cut by 1 base, the J end by 8 bases, with 15 bases between. This CDR3 has 16 residues. The CDR3 protein is CASSLGVGEDYSPLHF. CDR3 DNA: TGTGCCAGCAGCTTAGGAGTCGGAGAGGACTATTCACCCCTCCACTTT.

The chain joins TRBV6-6 to TRBJ2-1, with a possible D match to TRBD1 (6 bases). CDR1 and CDR2 (germline): MNHNY, SVGAGI (reference sequence). V was clipped by 3 bases and J by 8 bases, with 14 bases between them. This CDR3 contains 14 residues. The CDR3 protein is CASSYSNREYEQFF. CDR3 in DNA: TGTGCCAGCAGTTATTCGAACAGGGAATATGAGCAGTTCTTC.

As to this clone: One end of the junction fails to match germline, which may point to a read error. The chain employs TRBV19 and TRBJ2-6; 7 bases line up with TRBD1. This CDR3 has 16 residues. Germline V lookup: CDR1 LNHDA, CDR2 SQIVND (reference sequence). The CDR3 here is CASSIDRASGANVLTF. The CDR3 nucleotides read TGTGCCAGTAGCATAGACAGGGCCTCTGGGGCCAACGTCCTGACTTTC.

V gene TRBV7-9 combines with J gene TRBJ2-2; TRBD1 matches at 7 bases. Trimming removed 5 bases from V and 6 bases from J; junction bases left unmatched: 9. CDR1 is SEHNR and CDR2 is FQNEAQ in the germline V gene (reference sequence). The CDR3 sequence is 15 residues long. CDR3 in DNA: TGTGCCAGCAGCCCCGGGACAGCGTCCGCCGGGGAGCTGTTTTTT. Its protein product is CASSPGTASAGELFF. Using reference TRBV7-9 and TRBJ2-2 for the parts outside the CDR3, the full variable domain is DTGVSQNPRHKITKRGQNVTFRCDPISEHNRLYWYRQTLGQGPEFLTYFQNEAQLEKSRLLSDRFSAERPKGSFSTLEIQRTEQGDSAMYLCASSPGTASAGELFFGEGSRLTVL.

The rearrangement joins TRBV7-9 to TRBJ1-5, with D unclear. This CDR3 comprises 13 residues. The V gene's germline CDR1 is SEHNR and CDR2 FQNEAQ (reference sequence). CDR3 protein: CATSPSENQPQHF. CDR3 DNA: TGTGCGACCAGCCCCTCGGAGAATCAGCCCCAGCATTTT.

This sequence joins TRBV2 and TRBJ1-2; 8 nucleotides line up with TRBD1. CDR3 length equals 12 residues. In germline, CDR1 is SNHLY, CDR2 FYNNEI. V shed 10 bases and J 8 bases; nucleotides not matched to a gene: 9. CDR3 amino acids: CAIPDRGYGYTF. The CDR3 region has the DNA TGTGCCATACCCGACAGGGGTTACGGCTACACCTTC.

This clone is a singleton in its sample. The V call is TRBV18, the J call TRBJ1-1; D is ambiguous. The CDR3 length is 15 residues. V lost 1 base and J 5 bases, leaving 14 bases between the germline ends. Germline V CDR1 and CDR2: KGHSH, LQKENI. CDR3 DNA sequence: TGTGCCAGCTCACCACAGGTTAGTGGAGAGACTGAAGCTTTCTTT. Protein product: CASSPQVSGETEAFF.

The rearrangement uses TRBV30 and TRBJ1-2; D is perhaps TRBD1 (5 bases). V was shortened by 2 bases and J by 1 base, with 11 bases between the two germline ends. The germline CDR1 and CDR2 sequences are GTSNPN and SVGIG (reference sequence). The CDR3 loop spans 14 amino acids. The CDR3 region has the DNA TGTGCCTGGAGTAGAAAGGGGATTAACTATGGCTACACCTTC. This gives the protein CAWSRKGINYGYTF.

The V call is TRBV4-2, the J call TRBJ2-1, with 7 bases matching TRBD2. Germline CDR1 LGHNA, CDR2 YNFKEQ. The junction had 5 bases not matched to a gene; V was cut back by 1 base and J by 5 bases. The CDR3 is made up of 15 amino acids. The CDR3 loop reads CASSQVGTTDNEQFF. The DNA for the CDR3 is TGTGCCAGCAGCCAAGTCGGGACTACTGACAATGAGCAGTTCTTC.

The gene calls are TRBV4-2 and TRBJ1-5; 7 nucleotides match TRBD1. The germline gives CDR1 LGHNA, CDR2 YNFKEQ. V was pared by 0 bases and J by 3 bases, with 2 bases of the junction left unmatched. The CDR3 contains 15 residues. As DNA, the CDR3 is TGTGCCAGCAGCCAAGAGGGACAGCTCAATCAGCCCCAGCATTTT. This codes for CASSQEGQLNQPQHF.

This rearrangement joins TRBV18 to TRBJ1-2; D is ambiguous. Germline assignment: CDR1 KGHSH and CDR2 LQKENI. The CDR3 sequence is 14 residues long. V was trimmed by 5 bases and J by 3 bases, leaving 13 bases between them. The CDR3 protein is CASSWSDGDYGYTF. Here the CDR3 DNA reads TGTGCCAGCTCATGGTCGGACGGTGACTATGGCTACACCTTC.

The chain is built from TRBV18 and TRBJ2-2; either TRBD1 or TRBD2 may supply D (5 bases each). The V gene's germline CDR1 is KGHSH and CDR2 LQKENI. Trimming pared 0 bases from V and 4 bases from J, leaving 15 bases between. The CDR3 totals 17 residues. The CDR3 sequence is CASSPPYATGGTGELFF. In DNA, the CDR3 is TGTGCCAGCTCACCACCGTACGCGACTGGGGGCACCGGGGAGCTGTTTTTT.

The chain has TRBV25-1 and TRBJ1-2; 7 nucleotides align to TRBD1. Germline CDR1 reads MGHDK; CDR2 reads SYGVNS. This CDR3 region has 12 residues. V shed 3 bases, J shed 8 bases, and the junction held 3 bases outside the gene matches. In DNA form, the CDR3 reads TGTGCCAGCAGTGACTACAGGGGCGGCTACACCTTC. Amino acid sequence: CASSDYRGGYTF.

This chain joins TRBV5-4 and TRBJ1-1; D is unresolved. This CDR3 comprises 13 residues. Germline loops: CDR1 SGHNT, CDR2 YYREEE (reference sequence). V was cut by 6 bases and J by 0 bases, with 9 bases left in between. The DNA for the CDR3 is TGTGCCAGCATGTCCGGGGTGAACACTGAAGCTTTCTTT. Residues: CASMSGVNTEAFF.

The rearrangement uses TRBV11-1 and TRBJ2-3; D possibly corresponds to TRBD1 (5 bases). The germline V gene encodes CDR1 SGHAT and CDR2 FQDESV (reference sequence). Trimming removed 0 bases from V and 4 bases from J, with 5 bases in between. The CDR3 is 13 amino acids. CDR3 sequence reads: CASSLAGPDTQYF. The CDR3 DNA sequence: TGTGCCAGCAGCTTAGCGGGGCCAGATACGCAGTATTTT.